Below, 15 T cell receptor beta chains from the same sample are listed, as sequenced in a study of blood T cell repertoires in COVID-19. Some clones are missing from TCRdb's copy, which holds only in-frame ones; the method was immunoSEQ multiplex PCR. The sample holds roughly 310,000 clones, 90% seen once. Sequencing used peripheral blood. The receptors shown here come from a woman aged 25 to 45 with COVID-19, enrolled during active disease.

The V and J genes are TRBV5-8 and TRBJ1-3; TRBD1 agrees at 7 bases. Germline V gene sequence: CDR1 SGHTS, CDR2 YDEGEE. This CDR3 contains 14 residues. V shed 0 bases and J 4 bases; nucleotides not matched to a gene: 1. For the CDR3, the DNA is TGTGCCAGCAGCTTGGGGACAGGCGGAAACACCATATATTTT. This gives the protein CASSLGTGGNTIYF.

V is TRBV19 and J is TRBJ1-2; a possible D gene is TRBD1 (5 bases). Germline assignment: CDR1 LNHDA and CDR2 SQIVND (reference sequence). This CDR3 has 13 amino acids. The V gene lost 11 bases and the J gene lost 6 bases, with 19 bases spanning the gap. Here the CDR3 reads CAGGARDRDGYTF. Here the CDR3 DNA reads TGTGCCGGAGGGGCCAGGGATAGAGATGGCTACACCTTC. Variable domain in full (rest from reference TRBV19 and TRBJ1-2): DGGITQSPKYLFRKEGQNVTLSCEQNLNHDAMYWYRQDPGQGLRLIYYSQIVNDFQKGDIAEGYSVSREKKESFPLTVTSAQKNPTAFYLCAGGARDRDGYTFGSGTRLTVV.

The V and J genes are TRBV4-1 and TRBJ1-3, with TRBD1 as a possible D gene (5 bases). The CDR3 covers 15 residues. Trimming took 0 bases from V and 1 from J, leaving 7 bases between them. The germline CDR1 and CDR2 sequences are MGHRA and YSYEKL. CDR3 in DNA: TGCGCCAGCAGCCAAGAAGGGACTTCTGGAAACACCATATATTTT. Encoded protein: CASSQEGTSGNTIYF.

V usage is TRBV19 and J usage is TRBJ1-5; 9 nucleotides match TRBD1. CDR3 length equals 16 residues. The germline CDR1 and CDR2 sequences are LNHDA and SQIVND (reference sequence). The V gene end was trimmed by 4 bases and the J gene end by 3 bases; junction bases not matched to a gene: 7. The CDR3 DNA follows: TGTGCCAGTAGTAAAACGGACAGGGGACACAATCAGCCCCAGCATTTT. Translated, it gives CASSKTDRGHNQPQHF.

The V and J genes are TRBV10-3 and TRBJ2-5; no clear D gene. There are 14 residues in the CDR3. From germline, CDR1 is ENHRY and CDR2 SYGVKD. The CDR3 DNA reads TGTGTCACGCGGAGCGAACGAGATGGAGAGACCCAGTACTTC. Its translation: CVTRSERDGETQYF.

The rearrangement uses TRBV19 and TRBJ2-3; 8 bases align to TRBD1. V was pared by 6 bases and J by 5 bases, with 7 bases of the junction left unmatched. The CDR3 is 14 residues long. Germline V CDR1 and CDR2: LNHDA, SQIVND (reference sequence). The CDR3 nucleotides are TGTGCCAGTAGCGGACAGGGACGGGGAGATACGCAGTATTTT. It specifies CASSGQGRGDTQYF.

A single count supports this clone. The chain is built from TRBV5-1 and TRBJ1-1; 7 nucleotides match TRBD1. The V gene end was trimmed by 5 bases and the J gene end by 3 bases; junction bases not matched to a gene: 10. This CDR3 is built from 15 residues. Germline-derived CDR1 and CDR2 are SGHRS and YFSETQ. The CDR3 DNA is TGCGCCAGCAGGCTGACCCCCACAGGGGACACTGAAGCTTTCTTT. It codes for CASRLTPTGDTEAFF. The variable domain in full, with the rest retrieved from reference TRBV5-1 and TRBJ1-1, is KAGVTQTPRYLIKTRGQQVTLSCSPISGHRSVSWYQQTPGQGLQFLFEYFSETQRNKGNFPGRFSGRQFSNSRSEMNVSTLELGDSALYLCASRLTPTGDTEAFFGQGTRLTVV.

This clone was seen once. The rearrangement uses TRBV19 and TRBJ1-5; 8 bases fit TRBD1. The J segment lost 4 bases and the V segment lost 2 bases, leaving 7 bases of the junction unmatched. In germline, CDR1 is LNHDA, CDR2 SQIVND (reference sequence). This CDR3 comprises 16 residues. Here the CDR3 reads CASSIFSRGRNQPQHF. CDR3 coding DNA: TGTGCCAGTAGTATATTTTCCAGGGGGCGAAATCAGCCCCAGCATTTT.

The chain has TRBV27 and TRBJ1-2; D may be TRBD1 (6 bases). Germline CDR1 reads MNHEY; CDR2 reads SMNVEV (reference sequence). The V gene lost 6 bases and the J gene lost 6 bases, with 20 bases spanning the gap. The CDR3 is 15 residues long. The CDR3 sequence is CASRRQAQGLHGYTF. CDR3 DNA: TGTGCCAGCAGGCGACAGGCTCAGGGCCTTCATGGCTACACCTTC.

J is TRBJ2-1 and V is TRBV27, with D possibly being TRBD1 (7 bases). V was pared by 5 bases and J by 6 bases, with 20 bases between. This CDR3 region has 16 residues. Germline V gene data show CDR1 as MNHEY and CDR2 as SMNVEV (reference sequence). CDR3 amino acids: CASSAPQGGLGNEQFF. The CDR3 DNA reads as TGTGCCAGCAGTGCCCCCCAGGGGGGCCTAGGCAATGAGCAGTTCTTC.

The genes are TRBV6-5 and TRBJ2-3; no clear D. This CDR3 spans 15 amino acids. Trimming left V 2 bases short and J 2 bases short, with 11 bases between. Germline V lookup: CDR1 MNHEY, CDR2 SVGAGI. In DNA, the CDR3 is TGTGCCAGCAGTTACAGTCAGGCATACACAGATACGCAGTATTTT. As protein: CASSYSQAYTDTQYF.

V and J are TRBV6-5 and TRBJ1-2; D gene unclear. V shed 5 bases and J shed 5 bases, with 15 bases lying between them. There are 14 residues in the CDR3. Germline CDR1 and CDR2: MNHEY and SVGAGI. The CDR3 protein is CASSPTPSGYGYTF. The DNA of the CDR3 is TGTGCCAGCAGTCCAACTCCCTCGGGATATGGCTACACCTTC.

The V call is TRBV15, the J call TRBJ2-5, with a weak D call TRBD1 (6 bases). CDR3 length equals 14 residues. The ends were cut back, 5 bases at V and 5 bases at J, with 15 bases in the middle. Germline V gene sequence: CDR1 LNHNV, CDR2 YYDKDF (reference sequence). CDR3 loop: CATSGTGNRETQYF. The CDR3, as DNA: TGTGCCACCAGCGGAACAGGGAATCGCGAGACCCAGTACTTC.

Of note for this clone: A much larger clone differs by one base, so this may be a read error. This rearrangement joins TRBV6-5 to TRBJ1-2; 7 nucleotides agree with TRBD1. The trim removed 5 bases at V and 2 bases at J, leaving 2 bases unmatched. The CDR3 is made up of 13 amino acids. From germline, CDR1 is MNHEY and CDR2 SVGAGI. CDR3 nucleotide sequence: TGTGCCAGCAGTCTGACAGGGAACTATGGCTACACCTTC. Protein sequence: CASSLTGNYGYTF.

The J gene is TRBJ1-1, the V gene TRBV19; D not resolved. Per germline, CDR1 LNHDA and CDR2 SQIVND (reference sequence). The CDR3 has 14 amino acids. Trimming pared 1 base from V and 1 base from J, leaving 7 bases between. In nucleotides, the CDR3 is TGTGCCAGTAGTATAGGTCCCAGGAACACTGAAGCTTTCTTT. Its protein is CASSIGPRNTEAFF. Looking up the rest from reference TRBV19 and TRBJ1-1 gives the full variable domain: DGGITQSPKYLFRKEGQNVTLSCEQNLNHDAMYWYRQDPGQGLRLIYYSQIVNDFQKGDIAEGYSVSREKKESFPLTVTSAQKNPTAFYLCASSIGPRNTEAFFGQGTRLTVV.